A single sample gave rise to the 19 T cell receptor beta chains below, sequenced in a study of T cell changes during pregnancy in multiple sclerosis. Sequenced by immunoSEQ multiplex PCR; TCRdb stores in-frame clones only, minus some. The repertoire includes about 100,000 clones, over 85% of them detected once, and 0.95% to 1.5% sits in the top ten. The sample consisted of peripheral blood, taken in the second trimester of pregnancy. The receptors were sampled from a female donor with multiple sclerosis, enrolled in a pregnancy study.

The chain couples TRBV9 to TRBJ1-6; TRBD1 matches 7 bases. V lost 3 bases and J lost 6; bases outside the gene matches: 12. CDR3 size: 17 residues. Germline V lookup: CDR1 SGDLS, CDR2 YYNGEE. CDR3 region: CASSESTGTGFNSPLHF. The CDR3 nucleotides are TGTGCCAGCAGCGAGTCGACAGGGACGGGGTTTAATTCACCCCTCCACTTT.

CDR3: CASSLAGGRGYGYTF. In DNA form, the CDR3 reads TGTGCCAGCAGCTTGGCAGGGGGCCGGGGCTATGGCTACACCTTC. The chain carries TRBV5-4 and TRBJ1-2; 8 positions agree with TRBD1. CDR1 SGHNT and CDR2 YYREEE come from the germline V gene (reference sequence). Losses at the gene ends were 0 bases for V and 4 bases for J; bases not matched to a gene: 5. The CDR3 contains 15 residues. The full variable domain, completed using reference TRBV5-4 and TRBJ1-2, is ETGVTQSPTHLIKTRGQQVTLRCSSQSGHNTVSWYQQALGQGPQFIFQYYREEENGRGNFPPRFSGLQFPNYSSELNVNALELDDSALYLCASSLAGGRGYGYTFGSGTRLTVV.

The V and J genes are TRBV7-3 and TRBJ2-1, with D uncertain. This CDR3 has 14 residues. V gave up 5 bases and J gave up 8 bases, with 16 bases separating them. Germline-derived CDR1 and CDR2 are SGHTA and FQGTGA. The CDR3 region has the DNA TGTGCCAGCAGCCCACCCGTCCAGCTAGATGAGCAGTTCTTC. It specifies CASSPPVQLDEQFF.

The V and J genes are TRBV11-2 and TRBJ1-1; D might be TRBD1 (6 bases). Looked up from germline, CDR1 is SGHAT and CDR2 is FQNNGV. V was cut by 5 bases and J by 4 bases, with 20 bases left in between. This CDR3 has 16 amino acids. The CDR3 reads CASSPRGAVSGTEAFF. CDR3 bases: TGTGCCAGCAGCCCCCGGGGGGCGGTATCTGGCACTGAAGCTTTCTTT.

This clone appeared once. The V and J genes are TRBV6-5 and TRBJ1-4; D not resolved. The germline V gene encodes CDR1 MNHEY and CDR2 SVGAGI. CDR3 length equals 15 residues. Trimming took off 6 bases at V and 0 bases at J, with 11 bases between the two ends. The CDR3 sequence is CASSRQVATNEKLFF. The CDR3, as DNA: TGTGCCAGCAGCCGTCAGGTCGCAACTAATGAAAAACTGTTTTTT.

This chain connects TRBV4-1 to TRBJ2-2, with 9 bases identical to TRBD2. This CDR3 has 17 amino acids. V lost 4 bases and J lost 3; bases outside the gene matches: 9. The germline V gene encodes CDR1 MGHRA and CDR2 YSYEKL. The CDR3 region has the DNA TGCGCCAGCAGCCCTCTGGGAGCGGGGGGCGACACCGGGGAGCTGTTTTTT. This sequence encodes CASSPLGAGGDTGELFF.

The V call is TRBV7-9, the J call TRBJ1-1; a weak D match, TRBD1 (5 bases). Germline V CDR1 and CDR2: SEHNR, FQNEAQ (reference sequence). Trimming removed 2 bases from V and 1 base from J, with 17 bases in between. This CDR3 comprises 17 residues. CDR3 in DNA: TGTGCCAGCAGCTTATTTCAAGGGGCGCCCCGGAACACTGAAGCTTTCTTT. Translating gives CASSLFQGAPRNTEAFF.

This clone was seen a few times. The gene calls are TRBV7-8 and TRBJ1-5; D ambiguous. Germline-derived CDR1 and CDR2 are SGHVS and FQNEAQ. Deletions cut 3 bases from V and 6 bases from J, with 9 bases between. The CDR3 runs 13 residues. CDR3 sequence: CASSLAGGQPQHF. The CDR3 DNA reads TGTGCCAGCAGCTTGGCCGGCGGTCAGCCCCAGCATTTT.

The chain couples TRBV19 to TRBJ2-2; D might be TRBD2 (5 bases). The CDR3 loop spans 13 amino acids. Germline loops: CDR1 LNHDA, CDR2 SQIVND (reference sequence). V gave up 6 bases and J gave up 4 bases, with 9 bases separating them. The CDR3 sequence: CASRSEGTGELFF. CDR3 coding DNA: TGTGCCAGTAGGAGCGAGGGCACCGGGGAGCTGTTTTTT. Based on the CDR3 plus reference TRBV19 and TRBJ2-2, the full variable domain is DGGITQSPKYLFRKEGQNVTLSCEQNLNHDAMYWYRQDPGQGLRLIYYSQIVNDFQKGDIAEGYSVSREKKESFPLTVTSAQKNPTAFYLCASRSEGTGELFFGEGSRLTVL.

The CDR3 coding sequence is TGTGCCAGCAGCCCGACAGGGGGCAAGTACGAGCAGTACTTC. The encoded protein is CASSPTGGKYEQYF. The chain uses TRBV9 and TRBJ2-7, with 10 bases fitting TRBD1. Germline CDR1 SGDLS, CDR2 YYNGEE. The V segment lost 4 bases and the J segment 4 bases; nucleotides outside the gene matches: 5. The CDR3 loop spans 14 amino acids.

The chain recombines TRBV6-5 with TRBJ2-7; unclear D gene. The germline V and J ends were trimmed by 5 bases and 5 bases, with 16 bases remaining between them. CDR3 size: 14 residues. The germline gives CDR1 MNHEY, CDR2 SVGAGI. The CDR3, as DNA: TGTGCCAGCAGTCTACGAGGAACAAGGAACGAGCAGTACTTC. Protein: CASSLRGTRNEQYF.

The rearrangement joins TRBV5-5 to TRBJ2-5, with a weak D call TRBD2 (5 bases). In germline, CDR1 is SGHKS, CDR2 YYEKEE (reference sequence). The V end lost 4 bases, the J end lost 1 base, and 11 bases lay between the germline ends. The CDR3 sequence is 14 residues long. This CDR3 is CASSPPGSQETQYF. CDR3 DNA: TGTGCCAGCAGCCCCCCGGGGTCCCAAGAGACCCAGTACTTC.

The chain recombines TRBV4-2 with TRBJ1-4; D gene ambiguous. Germline-derived CDR1 and CDR2 are LGHNA and YNFKEQ. This CDR3 spans 12 amino acids. V gave up 9 bases and J gave up 8 bases, with 13 bases separating them. CDR3 sequence reads: CASGEDVEKLFF. DNA for the CDR3: TGTGCCAGTGGAGAGGATGTAGAAAAACTGTTTTTT.

The chain carries TRBV18 and TRBJ2-5, with 9 bases fitting TRBD1. The junction had 9 bases not matched to a gene; V was cut back by 5 bases and J by 5 bases. Germline assignment: CDR1 KGHSH and CDR2 LQKENI. This CDR3 contains 15 residues. CDR3 region: CASSAGTGTWETQYF. CDR3 DNA: TGTGCCAGCTCAGCCGGGACAGGGACGTGGGAGACCCAGTACTTC.

The chain couples TRBV25-1 to TRBJ1-4, with D possibly TRBD1 on 5 matching bases. Trimming removed 4 bases from V and 5 bases from J, with 11 bases in between. Germline V CDR1 and CDR2: MGHDK, SYGVNS. The CDR3 covers 14 residues. The CDR3 loop reads CASSVPGGNEKLFF. CDR3 in DNA: TGTGCCAGCAGTGTTCCCGGGGGAAATGAAAAACTGTTTTTT.

The V and J genes are TRBV6-1 and TRBJ2-7; no clear D. The CDR3 has 16 amino acids. The ends were cut back, 3 bases at V and 0 bases at J, with 15 bases in the middle. Looked up from germline, CDR1 is MNHNS and CDR2 is SASEGT. CDR3 coding DNA: TGTGCCAGCAGTGATATTGAGTGGTTAAGCTCCTACGAGCAGTACTTC. This gives the protein CASSDIEWLSSYEQYF.

The rearrangement uses TRBV30 and TRBJ2-7; TRBD2 aligns across 10 bases. Trimming took 0 bases from V and 7 from J; bases not matched to a gene: 12. From germline, CDR1 is GTSNPN and CDR2 SVGIG (reference sequence). The CDR3 totals 16 residues. In nucleotides, the CDR3 is TGTGCCTGGAGTGTTCCCCTTCTAGCGGGAGCGGGGGAGCAGTACTTC. Its translation is CAWSVPLLAGAGEQYF.

V is TRBV19 and J is TRBJ2-1; tentatively, D is TRBD2 (5 bases). V was cut by 4 bases and J by 5 bases, with 6 bases left in between. The CDR3 contains 12 residues. Germline CDR1 reads LNHDA; CDR2 reads SQIVND (reference sequence). The CDR3 nucleotides read TGTGCCAGTAGTAAGAGGGACAATGAGCAGTTCTTC. Encoded protein: CASSKRDNEQFF. Supplemented by reference TRBV19 and TRBJ2-1, the full variable domain reads DGGITQSPKYLFRKEGQNVTLSCEQNLNHDAMYWYRQDPGQGLRLIYYSQIVNDFQKGDIAEGYSVSREKKESFPLTVTSAQKNPTAFYLCASSKRDNEQFFGPGTRLTVL.

Here the CDR3 reads CSGGGGDAGLDTQYF. Written as DNA, the CDR3 is TGCAGCGGAGGCGGGGGGGATGCAGGGTTAGATACGCAGTATTTT. The V gene is TRBV29-1, the J gene TRBJ2-3; 9 bases are shared with TRBD2. In germline, CDR1 is SQVTM, CDR2 ANQGSEA. Losses at the gene ends were 7 bases for V and 5 bases for J; bases not matched to a gene: 13. The CDR3 covers 15 residues.